This TCR beta chain is drawn from a study of vaccination and CD4 T cells after COVID-19. The wider study: Six men and four women formed the convalescents, two being Hispanic. Overlapping spike peptides from SARS-CoV-2, HCoV-NL63, HCoV-OC43 and HCoV-229E served to stimulate the cells. Controls used CEFX viral epitopes (positive), HIV-1 Nef peptides (negative), or no peptide.

Regarding treatment: approximately 10-day PBMC culture with coronavirus spike peptide pools or control peptides (ViraFEST assay). CDR3 length: 14 residues. Germline trimming cut 3 bases from V and 4 bases from J; bases unmatched to any gene: 5. Germline V gene lookup returns CDR1 SGHTA and CDR2 FQGNSA. An Oncomine TCR Beta short-read assay was used to sequence the DNA from cultured CD4+ T cells. TCRdb recomputed calls from the PCR reads with MiXCR, one row per CDR3 protein. The table lists about 11,000 distinct CDR3 sequences, 55% to 60% of them singletons. General study results and limits: Median SARS-CoV-2-reactive clonotypes rose from roughly 22 to 38, not significantly.

On this clonotype: Its antigen is still unknown.

The V and J genes are TRBV7-2 and TRBJ1-1; 7 bases match TRBD1. The sequencing sample was made of CD4+ T cells from blood, cultured in vitro. The TCR originated in a human donor who had recovered from COVID-19. The CDR3 region has the DNA TGTGCCAGCAGCTTTCAGGGGGAGAGCACTGAAGCTTTCTTT. Protein sequence: CASSFQGESTEAFF.